The TCR beta chain described here comes from a study of blood T cells in healthy people across ages. Findings and caveats of the study: Long-lived donors had more naive CD4+ cells and higher diversity than aged donors. Older age went with lower TCR beta diversity per million T cells, in a roughly linear way.

Comment on this clonotype: Its cognate antigen is unknown.

PCR was performed a second time for about 7 to 11 cycles using a sample-barcoded 5' primer and a J-beta primer mix. Each CDR3 protein is one row after TCRdb ran MiXCR on the 5' RACE reads. This table has fewer than 1,000,000 distinct CDR3 sequences, around 50% appearing once. The CDR3 sequence is 16 residues long. V was clipped by 6 bases and J by 3 bases; unmatched bases: 14. Germline CDR1 is SGHTA and CDR2 is FQGNSA. The specimen sequenced was blood. The TCR comes from a man at least 80 years old in good health. V is TRBV7-2 and J is TRBJ2-7, with TRBD2 identical over 7 bases. The CDR3 protein is CASSHQSGTTGYEQYF. CDR3 DNA sequence: TGTGCCAGCAGTCACCAATCCGGGACTACCGGCTACGAGCAGTACTTC.